This is a list of T cell receptor beta chains from one sample in a study of early T cells in non-severe SARS-CoV-2 infection. TCRdb independently ran MiXCR on the 5' RACE reads; one entry per CDR3 protein. The sample lists 40,000 to 55,000 distinct CDR3 sequences; about a quarter were seen once. Material: whole blood, obtained at baseline. These receptors came from an adult who was a healthcare worker with PCR-confirmed SARS-CoV-2 infection or an uninfected control (not recorded which). CDR3s include the opening cysteine and the closing phenylalanine or tryptophan. The D gene is left open where the match is weak. Size values are once, few and many counts, or a class for expanded clones, and some rows have none.

J gene | D gene | V gene | clone size | CDR3 protein | CDR3 DNA
TRBJ2-7 | TRBD2 | TRBV20-1 | few | CSAPERGGSSYEQYF | TGCAGTGCCCCTGAGCGGGGGGGATCCTCCTACGAGCAGTACTTC
TRBJ1-1 | . | TRBV3-1 | few | CASSSTATEAFF | TGTGCCAGCAGCTCCACAGCGACTGAAGCTTTCTTT
TRBJ2-5 | . | TRBV14 | . | CASSRRQKQETQYF | TGTGCCAGCAGCCGAAGACAGAAACAAGAGACCCAGTACTTC
TRBJ2-7 | TRBD1 | TRBV6-6 | . | CASRPGQGNEQYF | TGTGCCAGCAGGCCGGGACAGGGGAACGAGCAGTACTTC
TRBJ2-7 | . | TRBV6-5 | . | CASSYEAPSYEQYF | TGTGCCAGCAGTTACGAGGCGCCTTCCTACGAGCAGTACTTC
TRBJ1-2 | . | TRBV5-6 | few | CASSFSWAHGYTF | TGTGCCAGCAGCTTCAGCTGGGCGCATGGCTACACCTTC
TRBJ1-6 | . | TRBV7-6 | . | CASGRNQVNSPLHF | TGTGCCAGTGGACGAAACCAAGTTAATTCACCCCTCCACTTT
TRBJ1-1 | . | TRBV29-1 | . | CSVRRAVNTEAFF | TGCAGCGTCCGAAGGGCGGTGAACACTGAAGCTTTCTTT
TRBJ1-2 | . | TRBV25-1 | . | CASSEYRGNNYGYTF | TGTGCCAGCAGTGAATACAGGGGAAACAACTATGGCTACACCTTC
TRBJ1-4 | . | TRBV3-1 | . | CASSQSGTNEKLFF | TGTGCCAGCAGCCAATCCGGGACTAATGAAAAACTGTTTTTT
TRBJ2-1 | TRBD2 | TRBV7-9 | few | CASSPGGTHEQFF | TGTGCCAGCAGCCCGGGAGGGACCCATGAGCAGTTCTTC
TRBJ2-3 | . | TRBV5-5 | . | CASSHRSTDTQYF | TGTGCCAGCAGCCACAGGAGCACAGATACGCAGTATTTT
TRBJ1-2 | . | TRBV7-9 | few | CASSLVDSPHGYTF | TGTGCCAGCAGCTTGGTCGACAGCCCTCATGGCTACACCTTC
TRBJ2-3 | TRBD2 | TRBV5-6 | . | CASSLLLAGPTDTQYF | TGTGCCAGCAGCTTGCTCCTAGCGGGGCCCACAGATACGCAGTATTTT
TRBJ1-1 | . | TRBV20-1 | few | CSPWHPEAFF | TGCAGCCCTTGGCACCCAGAAGCTTTCTTT
TRBJ2-3 | . | TRBV12-3/TRBV12-4 | . | CASSSAERDPDTQYF | TGTGCCAGCAGTTCTGCGGAAAGGGACCCAGATACGCAGTATTTT
TRBJ2-3 | TRBD1 | TRBV27 | many | CASSLYVDRGAADTQYF | TGTGCCAGCAGTTTATACGTCGACAGGGGGGCAGCAGATACGCAGTATTTT
TRBJ2-7 | . | TRBV20-1 | . | CSAREGGNEQYF | TGCAGTGCTAGAGAAGGGGGGAACGAGCAGTACTTC
TRBJ2-4 | TRBD1 | TRBV5-4 | few | CASSATGGGGGAKNIQYF | TGTGCCAGCAGCGCGACAGGGGGCGGCGGAGGGGCCAAAAACATTCAGTACTTC
TRBJ1-4 | . | TRBV20-1 | few | CSAELHENEKLFF | TGCAGTGCCGAATTACACGAGAATGAAAAACTGTTTTTT
TRBJ1-2 | . | TRBV12-3/TRBV12-4 | . | CASSFRRNYGYTF | TGTGCCAGCAGTTTCAGACGGAACTATGGCTACACCTTC
TRBJ1-6 | . | TRBV5-1 | many | CASSLAGPGAASPLHF | TGCGCCAGCAGCTTGGCTGGTCCAGGGGCGGCTTCACCCCTCCACTTT
TRBJ1-5 | TRBD1 | TRBV9 | . | CASSEGGQGNQPQHF | TGTGCCAGCAGCGAGGGAGGACAGGGGAATCAGCCCCAGCATTTT
TRBJ1-6 | . | TRBV30 | many | CAWRAGGIGSPLHF | TGTGCCTGGAGAGCCGGGGGCATAGGCTCACCCCTCCACTTT
TRBJ2-5 | TRBD2 | TRBV25-1 | few | CASSEYSGGRETQYF | TGTGCCAGCAGTGAATATTCGGGGGGGAGGGAGACCCAGTACTTC
TRBJ1-5 | . | TRBV6-6 | few | CASSPADMDQPQHF | TGTGCCAGCAGTCCCGCCGACATGGATCAGCCCCAGCATTTT